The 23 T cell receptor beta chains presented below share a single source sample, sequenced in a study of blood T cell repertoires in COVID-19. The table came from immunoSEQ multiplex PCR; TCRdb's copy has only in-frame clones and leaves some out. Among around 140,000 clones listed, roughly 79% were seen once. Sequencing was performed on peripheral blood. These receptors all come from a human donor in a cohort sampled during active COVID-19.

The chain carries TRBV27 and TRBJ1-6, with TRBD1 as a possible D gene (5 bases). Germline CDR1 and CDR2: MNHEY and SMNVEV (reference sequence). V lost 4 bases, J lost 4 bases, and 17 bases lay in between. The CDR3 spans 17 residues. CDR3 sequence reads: CASSSQAGRGYNSPLHF. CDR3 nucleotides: TGTGCCAGCAGTTCCCAGGCAGGGAGGGGTTATAATTCACCCCTCCACTTT.

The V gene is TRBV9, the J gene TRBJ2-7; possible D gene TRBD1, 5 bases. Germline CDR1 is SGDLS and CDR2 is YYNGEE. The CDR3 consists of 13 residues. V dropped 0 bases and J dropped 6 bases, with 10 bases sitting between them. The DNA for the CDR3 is TGTGCCAGCAGCGTAGAAGGTAGGGGCGAGCAGTACTTC. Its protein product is CASSVEGRGEQYF.

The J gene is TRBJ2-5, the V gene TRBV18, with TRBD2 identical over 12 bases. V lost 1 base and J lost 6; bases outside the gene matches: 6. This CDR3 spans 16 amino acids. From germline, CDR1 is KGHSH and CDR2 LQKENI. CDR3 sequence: CASSPRLAGAEQTQYF. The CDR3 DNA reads TGTGCCAGCTCACCACGACTAGCGGGAGCTGAGCAGACCCAGTACTTC.

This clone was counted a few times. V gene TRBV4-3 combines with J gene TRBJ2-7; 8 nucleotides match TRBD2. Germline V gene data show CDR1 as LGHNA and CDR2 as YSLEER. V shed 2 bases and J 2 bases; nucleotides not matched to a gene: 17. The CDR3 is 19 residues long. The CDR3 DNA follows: TGCGCCAGCAGCCAAACTCTGACAGGCCGGACTAGCACTGCCTACGAGCAGTACTTC. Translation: CASSQTLTGRTSTAYEQYF.

Here the CDR3 reads CASAPHGTSGSFGKETQYF. For the CDR3, the DNA is TGTGCCAGCGCCCCCCACGGGACTAGCGGGAGCTTTGGTAAAGAGACCCAGTACTTC. The chain combines TRBV27 with TRBJ2-5; 14 bases are a match to TRBD2. Germline trimming cut 8 bases from V and 3 bases from J; bases unmatched to any gene: 17. The CDR3 extends over 19 amino acids. The germline V gene encodes CDR1 MNHEY and CDR2 SMNVEV (reference sequence).

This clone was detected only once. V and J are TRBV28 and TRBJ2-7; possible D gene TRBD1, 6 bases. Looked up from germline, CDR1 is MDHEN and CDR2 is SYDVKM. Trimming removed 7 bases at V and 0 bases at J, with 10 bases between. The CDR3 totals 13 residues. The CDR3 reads CASKRGSSYEQYF. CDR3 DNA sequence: TGTGCCAGCAAGAGGGGGAGCTCCTACGAGCAGTACTTC.

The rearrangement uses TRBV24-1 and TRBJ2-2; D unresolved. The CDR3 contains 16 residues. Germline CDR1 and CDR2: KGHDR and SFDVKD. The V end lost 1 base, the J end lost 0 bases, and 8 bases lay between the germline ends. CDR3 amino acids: CATSDFGATNTGELFF. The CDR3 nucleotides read TGTGCCACCAGTGATTTCGGTGCCACGAACACCGGGGAGCTGTTTTTT.

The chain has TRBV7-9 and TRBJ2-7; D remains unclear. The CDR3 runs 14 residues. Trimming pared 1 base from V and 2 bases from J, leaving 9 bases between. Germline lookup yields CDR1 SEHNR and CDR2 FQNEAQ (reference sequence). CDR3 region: CASSLVSSPYEQYF. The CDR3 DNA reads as TGTGCCAGCAGCTTAGTTAGCAGCCCCTACGAGCAGTACTTC.

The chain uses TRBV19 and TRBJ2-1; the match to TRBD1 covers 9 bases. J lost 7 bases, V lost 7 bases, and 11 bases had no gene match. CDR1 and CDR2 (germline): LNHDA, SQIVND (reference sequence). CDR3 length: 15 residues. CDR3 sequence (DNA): TGTGCCAGTACGAGGTTTGGACAGGGGATAAATGAGCAGTTCTTC. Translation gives CASTRFGQGINEQFF. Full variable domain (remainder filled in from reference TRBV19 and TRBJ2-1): DGGITQSPKYLFRKEGQNVTLSCEQNLNHDAMYWYRQDPGQGLRLIYYSQIVNDFQKGDIAEGYSVSREKKESFPLTVTSAQKNPTAFYLCASTRFGQGINEQFFGPGTRLTVL.

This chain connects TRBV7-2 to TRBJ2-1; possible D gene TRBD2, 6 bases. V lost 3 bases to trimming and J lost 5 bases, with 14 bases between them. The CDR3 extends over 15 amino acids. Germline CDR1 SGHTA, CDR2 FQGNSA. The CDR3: CASSLRRESDNEQFF. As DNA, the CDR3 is TGTGCCAGCAGCTTGAGGCGGGAATCGGACAATGAGCAGTTCTTC. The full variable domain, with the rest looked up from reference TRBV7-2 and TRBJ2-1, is GAGVSQSPSNKVTEKGKDVELRCDPISGHTALYWYRQSLGQGLEFLIYFQGNSAPDKSGLPSDRFSAERTGGSVSTLTIQRTQQEDSAVYLCASSLRRESDNEQFFGPGTRLTVL.

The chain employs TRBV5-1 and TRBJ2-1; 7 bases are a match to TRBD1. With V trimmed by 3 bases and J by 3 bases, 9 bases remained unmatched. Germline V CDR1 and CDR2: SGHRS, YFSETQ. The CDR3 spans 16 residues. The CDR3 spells CASSSQGISDYNEQFF. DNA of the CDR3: TGCGCCAGCAGCTCACAGGGGATATCCGACTACAATGAGCAGTTCTTC.

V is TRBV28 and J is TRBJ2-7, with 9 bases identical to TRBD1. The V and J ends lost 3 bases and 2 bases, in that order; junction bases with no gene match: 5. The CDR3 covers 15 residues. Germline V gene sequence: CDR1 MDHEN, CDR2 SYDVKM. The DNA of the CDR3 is TGTGCCAGCAGTTTTCCCCGACAGGGGGCCTACGAGCAGTACTTC. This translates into CASSFPRQGAYEQYF. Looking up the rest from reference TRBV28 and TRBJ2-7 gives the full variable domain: DVKVTQSSRYLVKRTGEKVFLECVQDMDHENMFWYRQDPGLGLRLIYFSYDVKMKEKGDIPEGYSVSREKKERFSLILESASTNQTSMYLCASSFPRQGAYEQYFGPGTRLTVT.

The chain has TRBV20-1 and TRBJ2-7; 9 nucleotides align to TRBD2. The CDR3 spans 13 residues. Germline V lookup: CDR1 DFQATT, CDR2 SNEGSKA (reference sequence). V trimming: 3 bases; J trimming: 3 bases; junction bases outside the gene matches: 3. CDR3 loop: CSASSGRGYEQYF. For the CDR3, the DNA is TGCAGTGCTAGTAGCGGGAGAGGCTACGAGCAGTACTTC.

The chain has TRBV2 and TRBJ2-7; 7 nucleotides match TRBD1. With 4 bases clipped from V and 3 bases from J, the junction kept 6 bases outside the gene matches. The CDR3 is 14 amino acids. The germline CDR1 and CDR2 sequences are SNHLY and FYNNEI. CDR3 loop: CASSAADRSYEQYF. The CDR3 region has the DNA TGTGCCAGCAGTGCAGCGGACAGGAGCTACGAGCAGTACTTC.

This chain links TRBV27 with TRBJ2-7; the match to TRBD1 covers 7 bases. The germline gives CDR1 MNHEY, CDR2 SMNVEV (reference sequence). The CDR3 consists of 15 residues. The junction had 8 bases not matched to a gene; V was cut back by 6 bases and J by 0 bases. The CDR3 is CASSRSTGSSYEQYF. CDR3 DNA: TGTGCCAGCAGCCGCTCGACAGGGTCCTCCTACGAGCAGTACTTC.

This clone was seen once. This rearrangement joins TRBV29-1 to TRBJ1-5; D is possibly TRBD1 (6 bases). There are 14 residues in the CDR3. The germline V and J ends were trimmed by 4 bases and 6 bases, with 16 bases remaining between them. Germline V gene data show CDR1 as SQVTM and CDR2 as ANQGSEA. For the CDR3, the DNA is TGCAGCGTTGCAGGTGGGGGCAGGGGTCAGCCCCAGCATTTT. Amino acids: CSVAGGGRGQPQHF.

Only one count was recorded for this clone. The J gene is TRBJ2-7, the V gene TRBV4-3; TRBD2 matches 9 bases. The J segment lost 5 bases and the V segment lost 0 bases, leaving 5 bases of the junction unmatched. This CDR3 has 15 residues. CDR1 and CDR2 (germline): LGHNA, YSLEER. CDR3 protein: CASSQDRLAGNEQYF. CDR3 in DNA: TGCGCCAGCAGCCAAGATAGGCTAGCGGGAAACGAGCAGTACTTC.

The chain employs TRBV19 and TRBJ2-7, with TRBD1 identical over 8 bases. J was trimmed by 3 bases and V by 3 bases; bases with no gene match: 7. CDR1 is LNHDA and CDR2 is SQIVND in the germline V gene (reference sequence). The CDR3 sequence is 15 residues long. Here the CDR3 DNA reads TGTGCCAGTAGTATGTACGAGGGGACAGGCTACGAGCAGTACTTC. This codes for CASSMYEGTGYEQYF.

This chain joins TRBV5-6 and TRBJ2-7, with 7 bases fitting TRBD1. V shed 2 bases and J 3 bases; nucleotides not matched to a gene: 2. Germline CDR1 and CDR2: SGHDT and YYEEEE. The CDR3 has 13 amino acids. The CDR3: CASSFRQGYEQYF. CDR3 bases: TGTGCCAGCAGCTTTCGACAGGGCTACGAGCAGTACTTC.

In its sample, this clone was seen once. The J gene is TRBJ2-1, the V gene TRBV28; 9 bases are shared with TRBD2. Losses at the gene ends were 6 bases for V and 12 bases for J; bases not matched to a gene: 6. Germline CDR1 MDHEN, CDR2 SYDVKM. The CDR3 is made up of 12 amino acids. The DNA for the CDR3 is TGTGCCAGCAGCCGCCTAGCGGGATGGCAGTTCTTC. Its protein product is CASSRLAGWQFF. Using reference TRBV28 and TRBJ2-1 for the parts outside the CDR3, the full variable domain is DVKVTQSSRYLVKRTGEKVFLECVQDMDHENMFWYRQDPGLGLRLIYFSYDVKMKEKGDIPEGYSVSREKKERFSLILESASTNQTSMYLCASSRLAGWQFFGPGTRLTVL.

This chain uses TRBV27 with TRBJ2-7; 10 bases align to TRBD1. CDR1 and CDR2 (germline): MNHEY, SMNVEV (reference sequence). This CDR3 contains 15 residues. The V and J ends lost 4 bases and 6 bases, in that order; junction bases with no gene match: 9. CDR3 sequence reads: CASSSLGTGAGEQYF. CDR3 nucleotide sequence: TGTGCCAGCAGTTCCCTAGGGACAGGGGCAGGCGAGCAGTACTTC.

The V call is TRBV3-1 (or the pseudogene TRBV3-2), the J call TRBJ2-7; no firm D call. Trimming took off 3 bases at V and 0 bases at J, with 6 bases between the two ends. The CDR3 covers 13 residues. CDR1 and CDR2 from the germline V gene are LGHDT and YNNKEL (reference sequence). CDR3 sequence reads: CASSHLNSYEQYF. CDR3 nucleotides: TGTGCCAGCAGCCACCTTAACTCCTACGAGCAGTACTTC.

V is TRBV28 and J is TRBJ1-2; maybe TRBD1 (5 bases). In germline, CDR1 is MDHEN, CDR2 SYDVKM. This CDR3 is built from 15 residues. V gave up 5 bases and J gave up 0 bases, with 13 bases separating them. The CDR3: CASSQTGGPNYGYTF. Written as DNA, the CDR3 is TGTGCCAGCAGTCAAACGGGGGGACCTAACTATGGCTACACCTTC.